This T cell receptor (beta chain) emerged from a study of shared clonotypes between healthy human individuals. As for the study in general: A donor's plate count was three for CD4 naive and three for CD4 memory; CD8 naive had two and CD8 memory one.

CDR1 is LNHDA and CDR2 is SQIVND in the germline V gene (reference sequence). The CDR3 has 15 amino acids. J gave up 0 bases and V 5 bases, and 7 bases lay outside the gene matches. Assay execution took place at the deep level. Measured with immunoSEQ multiplex PCR; TCRdb has only the in-frame clones, and not every one. This sample yields millions of clones, of which about 95% are seen a single time; approximately 1.2% belongs to the top ten. Only CD45RO-negative cells positively selected for CCR7 counted as naive CD8 cells, so terminally differentiated effector memory CD45RA+ cells were excluded. As to this clone: No antigen is known for it.

Study outcomes and limitations: A generally larger estimated richness was seen in naive subsets than in memory subsets. Sampling included only blood; tissue repertoires likely differ.

The genes are TRBV19 and TRBJ2-7, with 7 bases identical to TRBD1. The source is a man aged 18 to 29 in good health. Sequences were obtained from naive CD8+ T cells sorted from blood. CDR3 sequence reads: CASSLRDSSSYEQYF. In DNA form, the CDR3 reads TGTGCCAGTAGTCTCCGGGACAGCTCCTCCTACGAGCAGTACTTC.